The sequence of this T cell receptor beta chain was determined in a study of cytomegalovirus exposure and HLA in healthy donors. Across the whole study: In terms of ancestry, the Caucasian-associated cluster contained about four fifths of the roughly 400 genotyped donors. Study results and limitations: CMV serostatus was the sole immune exposure data available. Reports indicated that the classifier achieved high specificity and sensitivity in diagnosing cytomegalovirus status. Previous analysis showed most TCR beta V segments were productive about 90% or about 30% of the time.

Germline CDR1 reads SGHVS; CDR2 reads FNYEAQ. The ends were cut back, 3 bases at V and 4 bases at J, with 9 bases in the middle. The CDR3 extends over 13 amino acids. Researchers ran the PCR with 60 Vbeta and 13 Jbeta primers. Clones were sequenced by immunoSEQ multiplex PCR, and TCRdb holds only the in-frame ones, with some missing. The sample includes some 190,000 clones, about 9% seen only once; the top ten take 1% to 1.5%. Worth noting for this clone: Its target is not known.

The chain couples TRBV7-6 to TRBJ2-5, with a possible D match to TRBD2 (6 bases). Sequenced input: PBMCs. The sequence was collected from a woman aged 25 to 39 in good health and CMV-seropositive. The CDR3 loop reads CASSFSGGETQYF. As DNA, the CDR3 is TGTGCCAGCAGCTTCTCCGGGGGAGAGACCCAGTACTTC.